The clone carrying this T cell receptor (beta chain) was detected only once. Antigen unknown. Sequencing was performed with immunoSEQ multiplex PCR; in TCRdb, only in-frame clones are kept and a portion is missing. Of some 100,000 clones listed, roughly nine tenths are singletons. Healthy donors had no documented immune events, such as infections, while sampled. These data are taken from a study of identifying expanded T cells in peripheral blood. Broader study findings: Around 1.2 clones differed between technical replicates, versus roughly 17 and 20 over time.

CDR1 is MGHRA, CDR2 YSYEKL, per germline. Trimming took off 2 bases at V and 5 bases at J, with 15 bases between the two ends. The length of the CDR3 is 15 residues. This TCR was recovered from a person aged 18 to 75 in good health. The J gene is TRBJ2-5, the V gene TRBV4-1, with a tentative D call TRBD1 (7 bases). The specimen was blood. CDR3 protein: CASSQYGAGGETQYF. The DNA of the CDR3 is TGCGCCAGCAGCCAATATGGGGCAGGGGGGGAGACCCAGTACTTC.